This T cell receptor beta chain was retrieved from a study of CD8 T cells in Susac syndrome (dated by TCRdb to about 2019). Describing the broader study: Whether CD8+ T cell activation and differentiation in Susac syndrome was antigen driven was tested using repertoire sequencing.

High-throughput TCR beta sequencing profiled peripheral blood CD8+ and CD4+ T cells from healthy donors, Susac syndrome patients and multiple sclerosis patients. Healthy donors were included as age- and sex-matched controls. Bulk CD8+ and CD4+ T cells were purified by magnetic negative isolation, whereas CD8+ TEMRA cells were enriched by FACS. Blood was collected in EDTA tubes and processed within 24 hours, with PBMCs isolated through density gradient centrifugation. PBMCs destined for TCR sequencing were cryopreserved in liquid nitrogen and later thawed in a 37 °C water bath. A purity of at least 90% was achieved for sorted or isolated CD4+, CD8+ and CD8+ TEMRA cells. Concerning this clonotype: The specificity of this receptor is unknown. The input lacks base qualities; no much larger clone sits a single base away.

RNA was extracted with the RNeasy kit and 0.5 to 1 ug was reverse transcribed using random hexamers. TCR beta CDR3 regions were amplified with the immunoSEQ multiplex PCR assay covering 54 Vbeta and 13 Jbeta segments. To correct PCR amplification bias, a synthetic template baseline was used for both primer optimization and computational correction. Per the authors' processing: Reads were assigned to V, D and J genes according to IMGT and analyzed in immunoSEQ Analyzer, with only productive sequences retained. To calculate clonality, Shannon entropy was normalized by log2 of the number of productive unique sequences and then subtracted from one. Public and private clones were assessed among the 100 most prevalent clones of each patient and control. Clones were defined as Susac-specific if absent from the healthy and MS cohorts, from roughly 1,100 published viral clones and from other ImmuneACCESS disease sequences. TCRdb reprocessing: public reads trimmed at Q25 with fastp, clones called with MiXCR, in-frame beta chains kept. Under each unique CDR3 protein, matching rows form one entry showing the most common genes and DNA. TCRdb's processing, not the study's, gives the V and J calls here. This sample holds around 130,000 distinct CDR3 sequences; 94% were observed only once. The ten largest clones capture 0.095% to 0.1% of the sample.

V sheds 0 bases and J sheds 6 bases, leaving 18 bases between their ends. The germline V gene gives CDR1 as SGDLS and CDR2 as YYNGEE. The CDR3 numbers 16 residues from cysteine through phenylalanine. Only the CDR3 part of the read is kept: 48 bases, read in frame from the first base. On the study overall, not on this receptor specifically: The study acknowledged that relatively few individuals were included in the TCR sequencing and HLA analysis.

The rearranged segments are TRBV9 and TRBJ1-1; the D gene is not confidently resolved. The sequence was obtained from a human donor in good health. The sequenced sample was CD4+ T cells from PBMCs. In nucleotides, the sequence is TGTGCCAGCAGCGTAGGAGACTACACTTCTAGGGCTGAAGCTTTCTTT. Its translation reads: CASSVGDYTSRAEAFF.